In its sample, the clone carrying this T cell receptor beta chain was seen a few times. The antigen is not known. Investigators produced naive CD8 libraries from 20,000 to 1,000,000 sorted cells, drawing on 10%, 30% or 50% RNA. This specimen belongs to a study of molecular identifiers for immune sequencing clone quantification. Previously published methods and listed TCR primers were used for the bulk TCR libraries. TCRdb analysed the PCR reads with MiXCR anew, one entry per CDR3 protein. Of about 640,000 distinct CDR3 sequences in the sample, around 20% are singletons; the top ten hold roughly 0.83%. Study-level findings and limits: Spiked Jurkat TCR RNA originating from one cell could reportedly be identified amid around 1 million naive cells. Effector cells kept over 97% of their molecules in clones above 20 RNA copies, while naive cells kept under 1% there.

V was clipped by 5 bases and J by 1 base; unmatched bases: 5. The CDR3 runs 16 residues. Germline V gene data show CDR1 as MNHEY and CDR2 as SVGAGI. The sample taken for sequencing was naive CD8+ T cells from blood, with Jurkat cell RNA spiked in. Indicated subset: FACS-sorted CD8+CD4-CCR7+CD45RA+ naive T cells. The gene calls are TRBV6-5 and TRBJ1-6, with 7 bases fitting TRBD1. This sequence was found in a human donor in good health. Some libraries in this study had Jurkat cell RNA spiked in. The CDR3 reads CASSVRDRSYNSPLHF. Written as DNA, the CDR3 is TGTGCCAGCAGTGTCCGGGACAGATCCTATAATTCACCCCTCCACTTT.